These 11 T cell receptor beta chains were sequenced from one sample in a study of T cell responses to AZD1222 COVID-19 vaccine. The repertoire was sequenced with immunoSEQ multiplex PCR; TCRdb's copy has only in-frame clones and lacks some. The sample shows over 100,000 clones, roughly 90% of them seen only once. The input for sequencing was peripheral blood, taken on day 0 of AZD1222 vaccination. Receptors originate from an adult in good health.

CDR3 protein: CASRYGQGRNEQYF. CDR3 nucleotide sequence: TGCGCCAGCAGATACGGACAAGGGAGGAACGAGCAGTACTTC. This chain links TRBV5-1 with TRBJ2-7; a weak D match, TRBD2 (6 bases). CDR3 length: 14 amino acids. Germline V gives CDR1 SGHRS, CDR2 YFSETQ. V was pared by 5 bases and J by 5 bases, with 17 bases between.

This chain links TRBV2 with TRBJ2-3; D remains unclear. Germline loops: CDR1 SNHLY, CDR2 FYNNEI. The CDR3 has 16 amino acids. V was shortened by 4 bases and J by 0 bases, with 14 bases between the two germline ends. CDR3 loop: CASSAPAGFSTDTQYF. The CDR3 DNA reads as TGTGCCAGCAGTGCCCCCGCCGGGTTCAGCACAGATACGCAGTATTTT.

V is TRBV2 and J is TRBJ1-3; a weak D match, TRBD1 (6 bases). The V end lost 3 bases, the J end lost 0 bases, and 12 bases lay between the germline ends. Germline CDR1 and CDR2: SNHLY and FYNNEI. The CDR3 loop spans 16 amino acids. CDR3 DNA: TGTGCCAGCAGTGAGGGCAGGGGCTACTCTGGAAACACCATATATTTT. This sequence encodes CASSEGRGYSGNTIYF.

The chain recombines TRBV4-3 with TRBJ1-5; D is unresolved. Germline V lookup: CDR1 LGHNA, CDR2 YSLEER. V shed 0 bases and J shed 6 bases, with 12 bases lying between them. The CDR3 is 15 residues long. This CDR3 is CASSQEYWAGQPQHF. In DNA form, the CDR3 reads TGCGCCAGCAGCCAAGAATATTGGGCCGGTCAGCCCCAGCATTTT.

The table lists this clone with a few counts. The CDR3 region is CASSLAGDSNQPQHF. The CDR3 nucleotides are TGTGCCAGCAGCTTGGCAGGGGATAGCAATCAGCCCCAGCATTTT. The chain is built from TRBV5-6 and TRBJ1-5, with D possibly being TRBD1 (6 bases). V shed 0 bases and J shed 0 bases, with 7 bases lying between them. The CDR3 is 15 amino acids. The germline gives CDR1 SGHDT, CDR2 YYEEEE.

CDR3 amino acids: CASSYSYGFFGYEQYF. The CDR3 region has the DNA TGTGCCAGCAGTTACTCATACGGCTTCTTCGGCTACGAGCAGTACTTC. The V and J genes are TRBV6-5 and TRBJ2-7; no definite D call. V was trimmed by 0 bases and J by 3 bases, leaving 15 bases between them. The CDR3 totals 16 residues. CDR1 is MNHEY and CDR2 is SVGAGI in the germline V gene.

This clone has just one count. This chain joins TRBV6-4 and TRBJ2-7, with 7 nucleotides matching TRBD2. The germline V gene has CDR1 MRHNA and CDR2 SNTAGT. V trimming: 5 bases; J trimming: 7 bases; junction bases outside the gene matches: 8. The CDR3 contains 13 residues. The CDR3 DNA is TGTGCCAGCAGTAGGACTAGTTGGAAAGAGCAGTACGTC. It encodes CASSRTSWKEQYV.

The chain joins TRBV7-2 to TRBJ2-7, with 12 bases that match TRBD2. CDR1 is SGHTA, CDR2 FQGNSA, per germline. The CDR3 is 15 amino acids. V lost 5 bases and J lost 2; bases outside the gene matches: 4. The CDR3 loop reads CASSAGLAGTYEQYF. The CDR3 coding sequence is TGTGCCAGCAGCGCAGGACTAGCGGGGACCTACGAGCAGTACTTC. Together with reference TRBV7-2 and TRBJ2-7, the CDR3 gives the full variable domain: GAGVSQSPSNKVTEKGKDVELRCDPISGHTALYWYRQSLGQGLEFLIYFQGNSAPDKSGLPSDRFSAERTGGSVSTLTIQRTQQEDSAVYLCASSAGLAGTYEQYFGPGTRLTVT.

The chain carries TRBV11-2 and TRBJ2-3; TRBD1 matches at 8 bases. The CDR3 spans 15 residues. Germline CDR1 reads SGHAT; CDR2 reads FQNNGV. V lost 4 bases and J lost 2; bases outside the gene matches: 5. The CDR3 sequence is CASSSTGQDTDTQYF. The CDR3 DNA reads as TGTGCCAGCAGCTCTACGGGACAGGACACAGATACGCAGTATTTT.

The CDR3 DNA sequence: TGCGCCAGCAGCTTGGGCCCTGCTGTCGGGCCCGGGGGGACCCAGTACTTC. It is translated as CASSLGPAVGPGGTQYF. The chain joins TRBV5-1 to TRBJ2-5, with a tentative D call TRBD2 (6 bases). Per germline, CDR1 SGHRS and CDR2 YFSETQ. CDR3 size: 17 residues. V lost 0 bases, J lost 7 bases, and 22 bases lay in between.

The rearrangement uses TRBV19 and TRBJ1-6, with TRBD1 matching 7 bases. The CDR3 has 14 amino acids. V lost 4 bases, J lost 8 bases, and 5 bases stayed unmatched. The germline V gene has CDR1 LNHDA and CDR2 SQIVND (reference sequence). CDR3 nucleotides: TGTGCCAGTAGTAACCCGGACAGGCATTCACCCCTCCACTTT. This sequence encodes CASSNPDRHSPLHF.